In this sample, the clone carrying this TCR beta chain turned up once. Authors' processing steps: Reference gene primer amplification in the assay estimated nucleated cell counts. The table came from immunoSEQ multiplex PCR; TCRdb's copy has only in-frame clones and leaves some out. V and J calls and clone size are given by that table; D and trimming were obtained from the DNA. The sample yields approximately 88,000 clones, 80% seen once. Germline lookup yields CDR1 SNHLY and CDR2 FYNNEI. The CDR3 has 16 amino acids. Trimming left V 5 bases short and J 3 bases short, with 19 bases between. The sample comes from a study of blood T cell repertoires in COVID-19. Looking at the study overall: T cells, B-cell-depleted T cells, or PBMCs provided the cDNA or gDNA that served as material.

This sequence originates from a man over 45 who had recovered from COVID-19. The sequenced sample was peripheral blood. The rearrangement links TRBV2 to TRBJ1-1; D is possibly TRBD1 (5 bases). CDR3 sequence: CASSSGTGGIDTEAFF. CDR3 nucleotide sequence: TGTGCCAGCAGTTCCGGGACGGGGGGGATAGACACTGAAGCTTTCTTT.